This TCR beta chain was recovered during a study of blood T cell repertoires in COVID-19. Across the whole study: Samples came from the United States, Italy and Spain, spanning acute and convalescent COVID-19. T cells, B-cell-depleted T cells, or PBMCs supplied cDNA or gDNA.

Authors' data handling: How many nucleated cells were present was estimated from reference gene primer amplification. Some clones are missing from TCRdb's copy, which holds only in-frame ones; the method was immunoSEQ multiplex PCR. V and J calls and clone size follow that table, whereas D and trimming were derived from the DNA. The sample holds some 150,000 clones, around nine tenths seen once. The CDR3 runs to 14 residues. Trimming removed 5 bases at V and 1 base at J, with 12 bases between. CDR1 SNHLY and CDR2 FYNNEI come from the germline V gene. The sequence was obtained from a man between 65 and 79 years old with acute or convalescent COVID-19. The V gene is TRBV2, the J gene TRBJ2-7; D remains unclear. Material for sequencing was peripheral blood. The CDR3 reads CASSYLGNSYEQYF. CDR3 DNA: TGTGCCAGCAGTTATTTGGGCAATTCCTACGAGCAGTACTTC.